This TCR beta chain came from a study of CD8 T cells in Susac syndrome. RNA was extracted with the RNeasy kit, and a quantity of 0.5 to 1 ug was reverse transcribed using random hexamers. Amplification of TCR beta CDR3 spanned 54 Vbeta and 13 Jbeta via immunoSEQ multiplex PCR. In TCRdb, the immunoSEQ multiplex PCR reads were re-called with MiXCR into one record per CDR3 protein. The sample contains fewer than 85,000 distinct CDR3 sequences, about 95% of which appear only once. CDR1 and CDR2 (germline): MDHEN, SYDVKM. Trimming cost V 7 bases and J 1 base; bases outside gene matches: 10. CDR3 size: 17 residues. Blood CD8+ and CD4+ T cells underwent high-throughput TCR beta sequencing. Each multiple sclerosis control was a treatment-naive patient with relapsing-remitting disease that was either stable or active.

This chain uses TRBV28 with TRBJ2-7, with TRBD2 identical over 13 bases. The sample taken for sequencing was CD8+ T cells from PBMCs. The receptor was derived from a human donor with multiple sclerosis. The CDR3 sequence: CASTSPGLAGISYEQYF. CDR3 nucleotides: TGTGCCAGCACCTCTCCGGGACTAGCGGGGATTTCCTACGAGCAGTACTTC.